The 18 T cell receptor beta chains presented below share a single source sample, sequenced in a study of spatial heterogeneity in lung cancer. Time point specified: sample taken at primary tumor resection. Extraction of whole RNA from tumor, nontumor lung or frozen PBMC preceded unsorted sequencing. MiXCR, applied by TCRdb to the 5' RACE reads, yields one record per CDR3 protein. The sample lists 2,000 to 3,000 distinct CDR3 sequences, approximately 4% occurring once. The sample consisted of normal lung tissue next to the tumor, taken at surgery. All receptors come from a female donor with early-stage non-small cell lung cancer.

This clonotype is categorized as medium-sized. Since the library was made to target alpha chains, this beta chain is a stray read and its abundance is not meaningful. V usage is TRBV3-1 and J usage is TRBJ2-5; 10 bases are a match to TRBD2. The V and J ends lost 0 bases and 8 bases, in that order; junction bases with no gene match: 9. Germline CDR1 LGHDT, CDR2 YNNKEL (reference sequence). The CDR3 covers 16 residues. The CDR3 here is CASSQESRAGGPTQYF. CDR3 coding DNA: TGTGCCAGCAGCCAAGAGTCCAGAGCGGGGGGGCCAACCCAGTACTTC.

On this clonotype itself: Found in a library prepared for alpha chains, this beta chain is an off-target read, and its abundance has little meaning. The rearrangement uses TRBV9 and TRBJ1-4; D is perhaps TRBD1 (5 bases). V lost 2 bases and J lost 6, with 14 bases in between. This CDR3 comprises 15 residues. Germline assignment: CDR1 SGDLS and CDR2 YYNGEE. As DNA, the CDR3 is TGTGCCAGCAGCGTTTTAAACGCCAGGGATGAAAAACTGTTTTTT. This codes for CASSVLNARDEKLFF.

This clonotype has only a few counts. This beta chain appears as a stray read in a library generated for alpha chains; its size is not informative. V gene TRBV5-1 combines with J gene TRBJ2-2, with D hard to call. The CDR3 is made up of 16 amino acids. CDR1 and CDR2 from the germline V gene are SGHRS and YFSETQ. The ends were cut back, 0 bases at V and 2 bases at J, with 11 bases in the middle. This chain's CDR3 is CASSLASLSNTGELFF. CDR3 DNA: TGCGCCAGCAGCTTGGCCTCTTTAAGCAACACCGGGGAGCTGTTTTTT.

Many counts were recorded for this clonotype. The library was prepared for alpha chains; this beta chain is a stray read, so its frequency means little. This chain joins TRBV10-3 and TRBJ1-1; D remains ambiguous. The CDR3 runs 15 residues. V was cut by 0 bases and J by 3 bases, with 11 bases left in between. Germline V CDR1 and CDR2: ENHRY, SYGVKD. The CDR3 here is CAISESPTGDTEAFF. The CDR3 DNA reads as TGTGCCATCAGTGAGTCCCCTACCGGGGACACTGAAGCTTTCTTT.

This clonotype was counted many times. Found in a library prepared for alpha chains, this beta chain is an off-target read, and its abundance has little meaning. The chain has TRBV9 and TRBJ2-3; possibly TRBD2 for D (5 bases). The CDR3 totals 14 residues. Looked up from germline, CDR1 is SGDLS and CDR2 is YYNGEE. Trimming removed 3 bases from V and 3 bases from J, with 11 bases in between. The CDR3 is CASSAWELTDTQYF. CDR3 DNA sequence: TGTGCCAGCAGCGCCTGGGAGTTGACAGATACGCAGTATTTT.

Many counts were recorded for this clonotype. The library was prepared for alpha chains; this beta chain is a stray read, so its frequency means little. The V call is TRBV12-3 or TRBV12-4, the J call TRBJ2-5; D gene ambiguous. The CDR3 runs 17 residues. V shed 4 bases and J shed 5 bases, with 23 bases lying between them. CDR3: CASSSFTDFSLKETQYF. The CDR3 coding sequence is TGTGCCAGCAGTTCCTTCACCGACTTCTCCCTCAAGGAGACCCAGTACTTC.

This clonotype showed up many times. Since the library was made to target alpha chains, this beta chain is a stray read and its abundance is not meaningful. The rearrangement uses TRBV29-1 and TRBJ2-2; D not resolved. The CDR3 extends over 15 amino acids. CDR1 is SQVTM and CDR2 is ANQGSEA in the germline V gene. V lost 0 bases and J lost 0, with 8 bases in between. The CDR3 region is CSVEDGTANTGELFF. The CDR3 region has the DNA TGCAGCGTTGAAGATGGTACCGCGAACACCGGGGAGCTGTTTTTT.

Within the sample, this clonotype is medium-sized (0.01 to 0.1%). Because the library targeted alpha chains, this beta chain is an off-target read whose size means little. V and J are TRBV6-5 and TRBJ2-1; D possibly corresponds to TRBD2 (5 bases). There are 17 residues in the CDR3. From germline, CDR1 is MNHEY and CDR2 SVGAGI. Trimming cost V 4 bases and J 0 bases, with 16 bases left between them. The CDR3 loop is CASSLPPRRSSYNEQFF. CDR3 bases: TGTGCCAGCAGTTTACCCCCCAGGAGGAGCTCCTACAATGAGCAGTTCTTC.

At least ten counts were recorded for this clonotype. This beta chain is an off-target read within a library intended for alpha chains, so its frequency means little. This rearrangement joins TRBV20-1 to TRBJ2-5, with D perhaps given as TRBD1 or TRBD2 (5 bases each). With 3 bases removed from V and 5 bases from J, the gap between germline ends came to 22 bases. CDR3 length: 16 amino acids. Per the germline V gene, CDR1 is DFQATT and CDR2 is SNEGSKA (reference sequence). The chain's CDR3 is CSARGRASTSSETQYF. For the CDR3, the DNA is TGCAGTGCTAGGGGGCGGGCCAGCACCTCGTCGGAGACCCAGTACTTC.

By frequency in the sample, this clonotype is medium-sized. Little can be read into the size of this beta chain, an off-target read in a library designed for alpha chains. The V gene is TRBV29-1, the J gene TRBJ2-3, with D possibly matching TRBD1 (8 bases). This CDR3 contains 13 residues. Trimming shortened V by 6 bases and J by 4 bases, and 14 bases separated the two germline ends. Germline V gene data show CDR1 as SQVTM and CDR2 as ANQGSEA. The DNA of the CDR3 is TGCAGCGTCAACAGGGGGGGGGCAGATACGCAGTATTTT. This gives the protein CSVNRGGADTQYF.

Concerning this clonotype: With the library built for alpha chains, this beta chain is off target and its frequency is not meaningful. The chain carries TRBV7-9 and TRBJ1-1; D is unclear. The CDR3 length is 13 residues. Trimming removed 4 bases from V and 1 base from J, with 7 bases in between. The germline gives CDR1 SEHNR, CDR2 FQNEAQ (reference sequence). CDR3 protein: CASSSEWNTEAFF. CDR3 bases: TGTGCCAGCAGCTCTGAATGGAACACTGAAGCTTTCTTT.

The sample holds one count of this clonotype. This clone may be a read error of a much larger clone one base away. This beta chain came through as a stray read in a library set up for alpha chains, and its size says little. This chain connects TRBV7-8 to TRBJ1-1; D possibly corresponds to TRBD1 (5 bases). The germline CDR1 and CDR2 sequences are SGHVS and FQNEAQ. The CDR3 contains 12 residues. The CDR3 nucleotides are TGTGCCAGCAGCGGGGTAGGGACGGAAGCTCTCTTT. Residues: CASSGVGTEALF.

In this sample, this clonotype turned up many times. Since it is a stray read in a library aimed at alpha chains, this beta chain has a size that is not meaningful. This chain connects TRBV27 to TRBJ1-5; no firm D call. Germline values: CDR1 MNHEY, CDR2 SMNVEV (reference sequence). CDR3 size: 12 residues. Trimming removed 3 bases from V and 4 bases from J, with 4 bases in between. DNA for the CDR3: TGTGCCAGCAGTTTCCCGAATCAGCCCCAGCATTTT. Translated, it gives CASSFPNQPQHF.

This clonotype is classed as medium-sized. For a library built for alpha chains, this beta chain is a stray read; little rests on its size. The chain combines TRBV28 with TRBJ2-7; 9 bases match TRBD1. Looked up from germline, CDR1 is MDHEN and CDR2 is SYDVKM. J gave up 1 base and V 4 bases, and 8 bases lay outside the gene matches. There are 16 residues in the CDR3. Here the CDR3 reads CASSSRAGTGSYEQYF. CDR3 DNA sequence: TGTGCCAGCAGTTCCCGAGCGGGGACAGGGTCCTACGAGCAGTACTTC.

In this sample, this clonotype is medium-sized. A library prepared for alpha chains yielded this beta chain as an off-target read; its size is of little meaning. V is TRBV28 and J is TRBJ1-5, with D possibly TRBD1 on 6 matching bases. The germline gives CDR1 MDHEN, CDR2 SYDVKM. CDR3 length: 12 amino acids. V was trimmed by 5 bases and J by 9 bases, leaving 11 bases between them. CDR3 region: CASSPPRGPQHF. The CDR3 nucleotides read TGTGCCAGCAGTCCCCCCAGGGGGCCCCAGCATTTT.

This clonotype was observed many times. In a library made to pick up alpha chains, this beta chain is a stray read with a size that means little. The gene calls are TRBV6-2 or TRBV6-3 and TRBJ2-1; no definite D call. This CDR3 region has 12 residues. V lost 2 bases and J lost 9, with 8 bases in between. In germline, CDR1 is MNHEY, CDR2 SVGEGT. The chain's CDR3 is CASSYERLEQFF. Written as DNA, the CDR3 is TGTGCCAGCAGTTACGAGCGACTTGAGCAGTTCTTC.

This clonotype is medium-sized by share. In a library made to pick up alpha chains, this beta chain is a stray read with a size that means little. The chain has TRBV12-3 or TRBV12-4 and TRBJ1-5, with D unresolved. This CDR3 comprises 14 residues. Trimming took 4 bases from V and 2 from J, leaving 9 bases between them. The CDR3 sequence: CASSWGPGNQPQHF. The CDR3, as DNA: TGTGCCAGCAGTTGGGGTCCAGGCAATCAGCCCCAGCATTTT.

This clonotype is medium-sized within its sample. Because the library targeted alpha chains, this beta chain is an off-target read whose size means little. This chain uses TRBV7-3 with TRBJ2-3; D could derive from TRBD1 or TRBD2 (5 bases each). V gave up 1 base and J gave up 6 bases, with 8 bases separating them. The CDR3 covers 13 residues. The germline V gene encodes CDR1 SGHTA and CDR2 FQGTGA. The CDR3 protein is CASSLREGDTQYF. CDR3 bases: TGTGCCAGCAGCTTAAGAGAGGGGGATACGCAGTATTTT.